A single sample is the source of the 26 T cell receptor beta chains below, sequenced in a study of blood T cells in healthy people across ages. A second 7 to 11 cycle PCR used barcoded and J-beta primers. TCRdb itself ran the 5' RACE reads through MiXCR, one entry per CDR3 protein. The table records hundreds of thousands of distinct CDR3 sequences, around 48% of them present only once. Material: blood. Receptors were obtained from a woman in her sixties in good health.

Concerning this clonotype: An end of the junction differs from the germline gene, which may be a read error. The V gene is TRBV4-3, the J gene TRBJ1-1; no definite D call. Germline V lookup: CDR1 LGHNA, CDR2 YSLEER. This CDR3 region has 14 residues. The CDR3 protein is CARSLGQMNTEAFF. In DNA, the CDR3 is TGCGCCAGGAGCCTAGGCCAGATGAACACTGAAGCTTTCTTT.

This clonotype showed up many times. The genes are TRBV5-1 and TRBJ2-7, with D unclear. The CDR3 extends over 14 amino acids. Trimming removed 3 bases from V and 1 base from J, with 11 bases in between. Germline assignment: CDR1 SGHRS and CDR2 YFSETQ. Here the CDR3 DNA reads TGCGCCAGCAGCTATGATGGAATTTCCTACGAGCAGTACTTC. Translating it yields CASSYDGISYEQYF. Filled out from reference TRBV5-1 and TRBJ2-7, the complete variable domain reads KAGVTQTPRYLIKTRGQQVTLSCSPISGHRSVSWYQQTPGQGLQFLFEYFSETQRNKGNFPGRFSGRQFSNSRSEMNVSTLELGDSALYLCASSYDGISYEQYFGPGTRLTVT.

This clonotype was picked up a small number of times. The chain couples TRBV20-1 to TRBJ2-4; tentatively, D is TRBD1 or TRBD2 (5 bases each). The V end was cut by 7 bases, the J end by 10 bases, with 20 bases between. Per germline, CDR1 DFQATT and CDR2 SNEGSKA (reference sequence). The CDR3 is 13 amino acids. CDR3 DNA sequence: TGCAGTGTCCCTAGGGGCGGTTCGGGGATTCAGTACTTC. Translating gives CSVPRGGSGIQYF.

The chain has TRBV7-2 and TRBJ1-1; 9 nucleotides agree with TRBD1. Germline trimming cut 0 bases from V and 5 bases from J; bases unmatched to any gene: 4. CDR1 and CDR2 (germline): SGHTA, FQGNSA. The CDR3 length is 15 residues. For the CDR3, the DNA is TGTGCCAGCAGCTTAGCACGGACAGGGGTAACTGAAGCTTTCTTT. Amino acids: CASSLARTGVTEAFF.

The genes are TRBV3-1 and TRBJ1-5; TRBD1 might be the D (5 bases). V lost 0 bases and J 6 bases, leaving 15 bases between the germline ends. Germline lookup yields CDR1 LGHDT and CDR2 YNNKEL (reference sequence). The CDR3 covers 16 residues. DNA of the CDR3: TGTGCCAGCAGCCAAGACGCCCTACGGGGCCGTCAGCCCCAGCATTTT. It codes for CASSQDALRGRQPQHF.

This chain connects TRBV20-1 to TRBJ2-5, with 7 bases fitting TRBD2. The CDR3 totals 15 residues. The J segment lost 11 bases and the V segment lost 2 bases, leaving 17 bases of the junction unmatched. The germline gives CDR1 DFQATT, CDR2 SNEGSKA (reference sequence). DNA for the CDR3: TGCAGTGCTAGATGGAGCGGGATTACGAGGGGCCAGCAGTACTTC. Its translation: CSARWSGITRGQQYF.

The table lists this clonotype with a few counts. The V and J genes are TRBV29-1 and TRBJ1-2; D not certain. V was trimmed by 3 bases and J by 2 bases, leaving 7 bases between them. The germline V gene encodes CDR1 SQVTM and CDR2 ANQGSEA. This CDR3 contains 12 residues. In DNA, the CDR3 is TGCAGCGTTGATGGTCTGAACTATGGCTACACCTTC. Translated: CSVDGLNYGYTF. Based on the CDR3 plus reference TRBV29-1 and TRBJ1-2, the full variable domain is SAVISQKPSRDICQRGTSLTIQCQVDSQVTMMFWYRQQPGQSLTLIATANQGSEATYESGFVIDKFPISRPNLTFSTLTVSNMSPEDSSIYLCSVDGLNYGYTFGSGTRLTVV.

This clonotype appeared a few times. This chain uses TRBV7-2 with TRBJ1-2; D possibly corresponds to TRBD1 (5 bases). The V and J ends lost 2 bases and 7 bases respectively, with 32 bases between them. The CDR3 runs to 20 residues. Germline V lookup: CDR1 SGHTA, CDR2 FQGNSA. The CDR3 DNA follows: TGTGCCAGCAGCTTAATCCACGTTTGGGACGAGGGGAATAGGCGTGGTGGCTACACCTTC. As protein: CASSLIHVWDEGNRRGGYTF. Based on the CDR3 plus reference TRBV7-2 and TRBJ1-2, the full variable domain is GAGVSQSPSNKVTEKGKDVELRCDPISGHTALYWYRQSLGQGLEFLIYFQGNSAPDKSGLPSDRFSAERTGGSVSTLTIQRTQQEDSAVYLCASSLIHVWDEGNRRGGYTFGSGTRLTVV.

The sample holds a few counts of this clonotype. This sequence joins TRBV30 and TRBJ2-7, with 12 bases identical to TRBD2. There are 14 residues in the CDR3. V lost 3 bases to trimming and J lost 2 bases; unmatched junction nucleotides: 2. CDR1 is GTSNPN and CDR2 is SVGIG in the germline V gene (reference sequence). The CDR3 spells CAWRRTSGTYEQYF. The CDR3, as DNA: TGTGCCTGGAGGAGGACTAGCGGGACCTACGAGCAGTACTTC. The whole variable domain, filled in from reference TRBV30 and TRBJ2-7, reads SQTIHQWPATLVQPVGSPLSLECTVEGTSNPNLYWYRQAAGRGLQLLFYSVGIGQISSEVPQNLSASRPQDRQFILSSKKLLLSDSGFYLCAWRRTSGTYEQYFGPGTRLTVT.

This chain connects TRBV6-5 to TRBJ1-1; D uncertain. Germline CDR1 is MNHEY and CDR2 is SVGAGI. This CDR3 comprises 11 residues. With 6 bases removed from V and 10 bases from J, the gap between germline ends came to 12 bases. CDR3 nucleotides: TGTGCCAGCAGCTCCATGGCGGGAGCTTTCTTT. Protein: CASSSMAGAFF.

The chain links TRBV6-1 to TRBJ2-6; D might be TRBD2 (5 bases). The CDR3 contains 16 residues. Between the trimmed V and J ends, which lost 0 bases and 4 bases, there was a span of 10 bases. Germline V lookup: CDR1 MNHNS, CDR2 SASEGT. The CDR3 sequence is CASSEAEDTGANVLTF. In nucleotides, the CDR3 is TGTGCCAGCAGTGAAGCGGAGGATACCGGGGCCAACGTCCTGACTTTC.

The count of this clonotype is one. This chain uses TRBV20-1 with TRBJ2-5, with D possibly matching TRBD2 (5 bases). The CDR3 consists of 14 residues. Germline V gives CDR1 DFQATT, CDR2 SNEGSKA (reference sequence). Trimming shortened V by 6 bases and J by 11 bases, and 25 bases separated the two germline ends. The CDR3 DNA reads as TGCAGTGCGAGGCGGGCCCTCTCCTACAATGAGCAGTACTTC. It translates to CSARRALSYNEQYF.

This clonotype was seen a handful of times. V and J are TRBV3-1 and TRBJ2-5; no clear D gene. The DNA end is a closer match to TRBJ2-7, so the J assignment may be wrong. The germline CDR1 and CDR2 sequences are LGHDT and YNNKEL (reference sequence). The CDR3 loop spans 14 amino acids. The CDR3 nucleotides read TGTGCCAGCAGCCAAGTTGGGCAGGACGACGAGCAGTACTTC. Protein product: CASSQVGQDDEQYF.

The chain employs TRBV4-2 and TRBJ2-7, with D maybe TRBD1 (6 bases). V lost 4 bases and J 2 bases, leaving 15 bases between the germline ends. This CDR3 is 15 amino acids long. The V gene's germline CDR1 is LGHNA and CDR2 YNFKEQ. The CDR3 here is CASSRVVQGTYEQYF. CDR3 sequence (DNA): TGTGCCAGCAGCCGAGTTGTTCAGGGGACCTACGAGCAGTACTTC.

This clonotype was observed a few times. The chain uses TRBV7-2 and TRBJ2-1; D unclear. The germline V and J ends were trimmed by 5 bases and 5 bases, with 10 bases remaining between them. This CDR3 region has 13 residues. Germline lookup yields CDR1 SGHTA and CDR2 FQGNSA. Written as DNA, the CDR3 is TGTGCCAGCAGCGTCCGGCTGGACAATGAGCAGTTCTTC. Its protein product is CASSVRLDNEQFF.

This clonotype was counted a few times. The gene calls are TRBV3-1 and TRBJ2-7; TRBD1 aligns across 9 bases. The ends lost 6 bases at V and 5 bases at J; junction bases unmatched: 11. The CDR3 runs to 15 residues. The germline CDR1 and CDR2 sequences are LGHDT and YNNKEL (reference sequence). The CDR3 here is CASSQSGTGLHEQYF. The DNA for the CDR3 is TGTGCCAGCAGTCAGTCCGGGACAGGGCTCCACGAGCAGTACTTC.

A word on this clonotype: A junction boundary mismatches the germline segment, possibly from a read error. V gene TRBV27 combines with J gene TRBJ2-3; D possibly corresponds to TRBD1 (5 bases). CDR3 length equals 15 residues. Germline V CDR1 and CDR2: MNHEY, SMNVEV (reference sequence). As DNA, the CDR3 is TGTACCAGCAGTTTAACTCTCTTCGGACAAGATACGCAGTATTTT. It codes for CTSSLTLFGQDTQYF.

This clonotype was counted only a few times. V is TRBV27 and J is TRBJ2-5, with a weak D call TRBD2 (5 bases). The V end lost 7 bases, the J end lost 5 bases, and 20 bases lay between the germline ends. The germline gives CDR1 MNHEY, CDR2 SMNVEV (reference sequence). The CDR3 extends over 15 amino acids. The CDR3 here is CASTQNAGGGETQYF. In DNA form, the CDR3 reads TGTGCCAGCACTCAAAATGCGGGTGGCGGCGAGACCCAGTACTTC.

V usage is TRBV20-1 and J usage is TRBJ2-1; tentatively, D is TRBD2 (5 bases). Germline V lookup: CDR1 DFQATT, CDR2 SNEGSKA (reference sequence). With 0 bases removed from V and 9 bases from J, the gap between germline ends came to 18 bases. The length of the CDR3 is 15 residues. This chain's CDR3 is CSARDLGLGSLEQFF. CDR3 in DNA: TGCAGTGCTAGAGATCTTGGGCTAGGGAGTCTTGAGCAGTTCTTC.

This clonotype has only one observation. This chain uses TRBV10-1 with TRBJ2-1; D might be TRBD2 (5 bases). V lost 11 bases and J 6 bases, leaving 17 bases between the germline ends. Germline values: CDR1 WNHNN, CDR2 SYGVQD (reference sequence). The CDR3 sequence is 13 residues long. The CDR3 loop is CASPASRCNEQFF. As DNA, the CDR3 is TGCGCCTCTCCGGCTAGCCGATGCAATGAGCAGTTCTTC.

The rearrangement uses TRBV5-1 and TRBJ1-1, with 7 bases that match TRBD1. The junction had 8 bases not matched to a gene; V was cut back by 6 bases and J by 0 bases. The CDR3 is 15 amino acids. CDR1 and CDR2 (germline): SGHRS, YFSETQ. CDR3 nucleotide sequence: TGCGCCAGCACACGGACAGGACTCATGAACACTGAAGCTTTCTTT. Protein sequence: CASTRTGLMNTEAFF.

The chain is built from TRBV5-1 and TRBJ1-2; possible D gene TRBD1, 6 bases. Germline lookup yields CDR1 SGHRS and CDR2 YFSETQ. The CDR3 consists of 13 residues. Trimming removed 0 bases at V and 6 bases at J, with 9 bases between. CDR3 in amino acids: CASSLEGGNGYTF. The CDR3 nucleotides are TGCGCCAGCAGCTTGGAAGGGGGTAATGGCTACACCTTC.

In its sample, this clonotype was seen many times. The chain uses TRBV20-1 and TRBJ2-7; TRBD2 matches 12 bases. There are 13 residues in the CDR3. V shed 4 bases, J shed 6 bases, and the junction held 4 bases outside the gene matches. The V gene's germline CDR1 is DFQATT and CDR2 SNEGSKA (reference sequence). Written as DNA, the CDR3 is TGCAGTGCTACCCTAGCGGGAGGGGGCGAGCAGTACTTC. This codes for CSATLAGGGEQYF.

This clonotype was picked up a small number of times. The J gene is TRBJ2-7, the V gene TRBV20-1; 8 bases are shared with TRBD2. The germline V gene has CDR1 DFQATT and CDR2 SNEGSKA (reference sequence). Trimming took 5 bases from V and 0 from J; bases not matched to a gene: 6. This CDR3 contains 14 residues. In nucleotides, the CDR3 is TGCAGTGCTTCGCGGGAGGCGAGCTCCTACGAGCAGTACTTC. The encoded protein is CSASREASSYEQYF.

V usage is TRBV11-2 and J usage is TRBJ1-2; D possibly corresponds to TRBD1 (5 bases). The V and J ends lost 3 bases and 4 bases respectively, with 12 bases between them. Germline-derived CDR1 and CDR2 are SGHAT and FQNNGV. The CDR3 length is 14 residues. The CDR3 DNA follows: TGTGCCAGCAGCTTCAGAGACAGTATCTATGGCTACACCTTC. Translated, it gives CASSFRDSIYGYTF.

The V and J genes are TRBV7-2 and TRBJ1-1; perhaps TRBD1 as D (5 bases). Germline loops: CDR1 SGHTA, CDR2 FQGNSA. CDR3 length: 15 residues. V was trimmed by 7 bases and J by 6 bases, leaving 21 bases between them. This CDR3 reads CASTDSPGMRPEAFF. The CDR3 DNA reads TGTGCCAGCACCGACTCCCCAGGGATGCGGCCTGAAGCTTTCTTT.